The clone carrying this T cell receptor (beta chain) was observed many times. What it binds is unknown. The sample originates from a study of T cell repertoires in cytomegalovirus infection. Across the study: Public TCR beta signatures provided an indication of both CMV infection and a matching HLA type. Study-wide results and limits: Identification of carriers of CMV plus the relevant HLA was achieved through cumulative public TCR beta family frequency. HLA-C-restricted CMV clonotypes gave the most frequent clonotype in two of eight donors.

MiXCR was run by TCRdb on the reads, yielding one entry per CDR3 protein. Counted here are approximately 100,000 distinct CDR3 sequences, more than 20% occurring once; the ten biggest clones make up around 42%. V shed 5 bases and J shed 2 bases, with 13 bases lying between them. This CDR3 has 15 amino acids. The TCR originated in a human donor in good health (CMV status not recorded). Some clones in this sample may be carry-over from other donors' samples. The specimen sequenced was CD8+ T cells from PBMCs. The chain employs TRBV12-3 or TRBV12-4 and TRBJ2-1; D is possibly TRBD2 (6 bases). The CDR3 is CASSPGTPPYNEQFF. The DNA of the CDR3 is TGTGCCAGCAGTCCCGGGACTCCGCCCTACAATGAGCAGTTCTTC.